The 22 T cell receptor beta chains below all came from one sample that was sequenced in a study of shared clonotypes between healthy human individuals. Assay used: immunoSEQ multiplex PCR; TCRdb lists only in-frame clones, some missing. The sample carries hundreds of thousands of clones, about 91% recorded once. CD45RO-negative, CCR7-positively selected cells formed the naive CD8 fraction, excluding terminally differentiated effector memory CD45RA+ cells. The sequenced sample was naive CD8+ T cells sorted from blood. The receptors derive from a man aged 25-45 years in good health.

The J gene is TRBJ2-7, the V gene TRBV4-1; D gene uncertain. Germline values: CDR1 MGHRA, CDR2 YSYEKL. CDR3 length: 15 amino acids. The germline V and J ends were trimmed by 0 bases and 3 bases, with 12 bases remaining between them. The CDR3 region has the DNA TGCGCCAGCAGCCAAGATCAGGTAGGCCACTACGAGCAGTACTTC. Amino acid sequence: CASSQDQVGHYEQYF.

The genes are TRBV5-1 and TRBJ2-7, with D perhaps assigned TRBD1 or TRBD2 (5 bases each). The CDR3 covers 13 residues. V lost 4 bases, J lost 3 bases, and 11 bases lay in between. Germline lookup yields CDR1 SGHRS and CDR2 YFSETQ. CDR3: CASSEGWSYEQYF. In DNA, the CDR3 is TGCGCCAGCAGCGAGGGGTGGAGCTACGAGCAGTACTTC.

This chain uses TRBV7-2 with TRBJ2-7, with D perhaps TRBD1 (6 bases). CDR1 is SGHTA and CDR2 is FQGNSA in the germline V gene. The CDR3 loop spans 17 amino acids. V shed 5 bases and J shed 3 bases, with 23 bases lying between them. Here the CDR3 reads CASSRGPEGTLLYEQYF. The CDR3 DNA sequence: TGTGCCAGCAGCCGCGGGCCGGAAGGGACACTACTCTACGAGCAGTACTTC.

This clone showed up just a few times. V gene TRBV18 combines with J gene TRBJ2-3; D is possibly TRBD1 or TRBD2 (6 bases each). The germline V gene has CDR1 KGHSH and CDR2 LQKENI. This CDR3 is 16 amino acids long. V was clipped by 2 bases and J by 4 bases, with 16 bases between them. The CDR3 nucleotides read TGTGCCAGCTCACCAATGAGGGGGGATAGCGCAGATACGCAGTATTTT. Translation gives CASSPMRGDSADTQYF. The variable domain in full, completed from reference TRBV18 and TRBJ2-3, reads NAGVMQNPRHLVRRRGQEARLRCSPMKGHSHVYWYRQLPEEGLKFMVYLQKENIIDESGMPKERFSAEFPKEGPSILRIQQVVRGDSAAYFCASSPMRGDSADTQYFGPGTRLTVL.

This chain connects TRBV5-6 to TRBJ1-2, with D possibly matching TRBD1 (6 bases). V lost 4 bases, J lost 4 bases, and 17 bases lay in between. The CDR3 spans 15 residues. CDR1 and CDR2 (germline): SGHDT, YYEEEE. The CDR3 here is CASSLEYRVAYGYTF. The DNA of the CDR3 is TGTGCCAGCAGCCTGGAATACAGGGTTGCCTATGGCTACACCTTC.

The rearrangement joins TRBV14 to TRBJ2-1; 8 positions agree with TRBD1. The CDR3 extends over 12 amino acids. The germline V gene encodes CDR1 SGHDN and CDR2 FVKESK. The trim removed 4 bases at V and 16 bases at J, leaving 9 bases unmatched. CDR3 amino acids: CASSLEDRVFFF. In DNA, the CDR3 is TGTGCCAGCAGCCTAGAGGACAGGGTATTTTTCTTC.

The chain's CDR3 is CSVGLAGRDEQFF. As DNA, the CDR3 is TGCAGCGTTGGACTAGCGGGGAGGGATGAGCAGTTCTTC. The genes are TRBV29-1 and TRBJ2-1; 11 bases align to TRBD2. This CDR3 has 13 amino acids. Trimming cost V 4 bases and J 8 bases; bases outside gene matches: 4. Germline-derived CDR1 and CDR2 are SQVTM and ANQGSEA.

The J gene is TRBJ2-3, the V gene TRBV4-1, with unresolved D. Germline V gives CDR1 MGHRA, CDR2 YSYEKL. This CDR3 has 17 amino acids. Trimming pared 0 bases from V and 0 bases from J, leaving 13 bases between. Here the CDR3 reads CASSQDPTPSSTDTQYF. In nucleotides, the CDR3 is TGCGCCAGCAGCCAAGACCCCACCCCCTCTAGCACAGATACGCAGTATTTT.

CDR3 sequence (DNA): TGCGCCAGCAGCCAAGAGAGACTAGCGGAGATACAAGAGACCCAGTACTTC. Its translation: CASSQERLAEIQETQYF. The chain is built from TRBV4-1 and TRBJ2-5; 9 positions agree with TRBD2. Losses at the gene ends were 0 bases for V and 2 bases for J; bases not matched to a gene: 7. Germline V gene sequence: CDR1 MGHRA, CDR2 YSYEKL. The CDR3 spans 17 residues.

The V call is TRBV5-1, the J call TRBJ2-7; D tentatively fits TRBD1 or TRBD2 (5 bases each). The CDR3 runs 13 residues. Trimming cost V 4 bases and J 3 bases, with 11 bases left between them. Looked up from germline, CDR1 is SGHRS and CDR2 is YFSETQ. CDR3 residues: CASSRDQLYEQYF. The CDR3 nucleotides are TGCGCCAGCAGCAGGGACCAACTCTACGAGCAGTACTTC.

In nucleotides, the CDR3 is TGTGCCAGCAGCGGGACAGGGGGGGACACTGAAGCTTTCTTT. Amino acids: CASSGTGGDTEAFF. V is TRBV25-1 and J is TRBJ1-1, with TRBD1 matching 11 bases. The CDR3 is made up of 14 amino acids. CDR1 is MGHDK and CDR2 is SYGVNS in the germline V gene. V lost 6 bases to trimming and J lost 3 bases; unmatched junction nucleotides: 3.

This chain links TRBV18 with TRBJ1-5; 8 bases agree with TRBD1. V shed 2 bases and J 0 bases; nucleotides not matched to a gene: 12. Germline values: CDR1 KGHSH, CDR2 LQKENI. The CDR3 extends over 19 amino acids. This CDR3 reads CASSPEITGGSYSNQPQHF. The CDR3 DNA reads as TGTGCCAGCTCACCAGAAATAACAGGGGGTTCCTATAGCAATCAGCCCCAGCATTTT.

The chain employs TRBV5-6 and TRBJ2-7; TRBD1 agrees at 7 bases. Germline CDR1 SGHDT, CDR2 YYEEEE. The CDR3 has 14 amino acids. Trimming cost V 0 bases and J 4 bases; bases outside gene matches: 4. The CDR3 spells CASSLGQGLYEQYF. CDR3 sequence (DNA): TGTGCCAGCAGCTTGGGACAGGGTCTATACGAGCAGTACTTC. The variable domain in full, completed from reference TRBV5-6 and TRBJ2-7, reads DAGVTQSPTHLIKTRGQQVTLRCSPKSGHDTVSWYQQALGQGPQFIFQYYEEEERQRGNFPDRFSGHQFPNYSSELNVNALLLGDSALYLCASSLGQGLYEQYFGPGTRLTVT.

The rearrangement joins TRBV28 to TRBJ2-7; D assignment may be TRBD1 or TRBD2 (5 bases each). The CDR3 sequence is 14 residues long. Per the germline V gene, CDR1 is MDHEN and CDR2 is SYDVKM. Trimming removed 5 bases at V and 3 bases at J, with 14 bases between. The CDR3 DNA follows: TGTGCCAGCAGTGGACGGATGAGGGGCTACGAGCAGTACTTC. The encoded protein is CASSGRMRGYEQYF.

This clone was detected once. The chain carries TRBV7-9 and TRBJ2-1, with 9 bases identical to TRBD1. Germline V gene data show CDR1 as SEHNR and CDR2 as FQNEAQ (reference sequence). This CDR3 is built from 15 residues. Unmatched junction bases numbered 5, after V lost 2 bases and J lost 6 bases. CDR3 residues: CASSLPGQGSNEQFF. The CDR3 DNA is TGTGCCAGCAGCTTACCGGGACAGGGTTCCAATGAGCAGTTCTTC.

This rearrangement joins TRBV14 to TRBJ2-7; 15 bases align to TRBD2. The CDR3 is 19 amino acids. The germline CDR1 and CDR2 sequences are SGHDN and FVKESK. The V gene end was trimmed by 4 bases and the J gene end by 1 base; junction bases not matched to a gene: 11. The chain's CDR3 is CASSLTTGLAGGRSYEQYF. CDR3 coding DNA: TGTGCCAGCAGCCTCACCACCGGACTAGCGGGAGGGCGGTCCTACGAGCAGTACTTC.

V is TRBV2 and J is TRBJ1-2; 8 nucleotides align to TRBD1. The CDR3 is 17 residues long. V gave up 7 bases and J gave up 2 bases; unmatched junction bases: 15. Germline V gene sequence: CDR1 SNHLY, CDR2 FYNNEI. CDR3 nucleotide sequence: TGTGCCAGCAACCGAGGACAGGGACGAGTTCAAAACTATGGCTACACCTTC. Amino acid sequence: CASNRGQGRVQNYGYTF.

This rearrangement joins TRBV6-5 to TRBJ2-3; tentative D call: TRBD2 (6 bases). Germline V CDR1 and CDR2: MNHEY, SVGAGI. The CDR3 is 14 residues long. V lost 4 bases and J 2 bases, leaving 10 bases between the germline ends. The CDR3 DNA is TGTGCCAGCAGTTCTTGGAGGGACACAGATACGCAGTATTTT. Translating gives CASSSWRDTDTQYF.

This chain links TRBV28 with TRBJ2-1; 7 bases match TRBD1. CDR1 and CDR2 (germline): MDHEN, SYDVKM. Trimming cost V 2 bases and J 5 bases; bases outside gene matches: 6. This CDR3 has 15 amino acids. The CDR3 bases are TGTGCCAGCAGTTTAATGAGGACAGGACACAATGAGCAGTTCTTC. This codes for CASSLMRTGHNEQFF.

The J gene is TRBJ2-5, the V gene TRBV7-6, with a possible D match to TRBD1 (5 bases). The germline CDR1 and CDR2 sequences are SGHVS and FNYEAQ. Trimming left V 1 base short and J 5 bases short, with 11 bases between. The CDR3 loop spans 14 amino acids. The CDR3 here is CASSLVGAVETQYF. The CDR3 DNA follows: TGTGCCAGCAGCTTAGTTGGGGCGGTCGAGACCCAGTACTTC.

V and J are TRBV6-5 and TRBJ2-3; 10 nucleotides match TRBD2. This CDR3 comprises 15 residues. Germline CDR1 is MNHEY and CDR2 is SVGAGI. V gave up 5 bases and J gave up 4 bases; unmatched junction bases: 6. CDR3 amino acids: CASSVLAGPADTQYF. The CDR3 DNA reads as TGTGCCAGCAGTGTACTAGCGGGGCCAGCAGATACGCAGTATTTT.

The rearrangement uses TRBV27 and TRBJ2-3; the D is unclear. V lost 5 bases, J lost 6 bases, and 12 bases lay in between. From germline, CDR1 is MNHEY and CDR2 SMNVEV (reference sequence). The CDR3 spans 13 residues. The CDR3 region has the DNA TGTGCCAGCAGTACACTACCTATGGATACGCAGTATTTT. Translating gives CASSTLPMDTQYF.